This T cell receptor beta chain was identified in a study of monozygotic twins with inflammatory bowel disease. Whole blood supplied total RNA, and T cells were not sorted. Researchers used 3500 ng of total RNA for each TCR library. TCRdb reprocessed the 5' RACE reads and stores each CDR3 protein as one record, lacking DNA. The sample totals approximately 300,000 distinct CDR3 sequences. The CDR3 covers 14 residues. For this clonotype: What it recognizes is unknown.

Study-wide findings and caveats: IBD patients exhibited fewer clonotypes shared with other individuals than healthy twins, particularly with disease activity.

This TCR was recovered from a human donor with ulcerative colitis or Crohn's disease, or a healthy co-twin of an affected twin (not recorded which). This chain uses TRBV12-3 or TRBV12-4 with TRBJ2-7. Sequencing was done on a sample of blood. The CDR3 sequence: CASNRRDGSYEQYF.